This TCR beta chain derives from a study of T cell clones after liver transplantation. Sequencing was performed with immunoSEQ multiplex PCR; in TCRdb, only in-frame clones are kept and a portion is missing. The table lists about 21,000 clones, over 85% of them singletons. The CDR3 contains 13 residues. V was pared by 5 bases and J by 2 bases, with 9 bases between. Germline assignment: CDR1 SEHNR and CDR2 FQNEAQ (reference sequence). The sequences come from CD8+ T cells from blood, collected roughly 26 months after liver transplant. This sequence joins TRBV7-9 and TRBJ1-2; D unresolved. The clonotype comes from a human patient who received a liver transplant. Some T cells may be graft donor cells. The CDR3 reads CASSAGGNYGYTF. CDR3 in DNA: TGTGCCAGCAGCGCAGGCGGGAACTATGGCTACACCTTC. The whole variable domain, remainder taken from reference TRBV7-9 and TRBJ1-2, is DTGVSQNPRHKITKRGQNVTFRCDPISEHNRLYWYRQTLGQGPEFLTYFQNEAQLEKSRLLSDRFSAERPKGSFSTLEIQRTEQGDSAMYLCASSAGGNYGYTFGSGTRLTVV.